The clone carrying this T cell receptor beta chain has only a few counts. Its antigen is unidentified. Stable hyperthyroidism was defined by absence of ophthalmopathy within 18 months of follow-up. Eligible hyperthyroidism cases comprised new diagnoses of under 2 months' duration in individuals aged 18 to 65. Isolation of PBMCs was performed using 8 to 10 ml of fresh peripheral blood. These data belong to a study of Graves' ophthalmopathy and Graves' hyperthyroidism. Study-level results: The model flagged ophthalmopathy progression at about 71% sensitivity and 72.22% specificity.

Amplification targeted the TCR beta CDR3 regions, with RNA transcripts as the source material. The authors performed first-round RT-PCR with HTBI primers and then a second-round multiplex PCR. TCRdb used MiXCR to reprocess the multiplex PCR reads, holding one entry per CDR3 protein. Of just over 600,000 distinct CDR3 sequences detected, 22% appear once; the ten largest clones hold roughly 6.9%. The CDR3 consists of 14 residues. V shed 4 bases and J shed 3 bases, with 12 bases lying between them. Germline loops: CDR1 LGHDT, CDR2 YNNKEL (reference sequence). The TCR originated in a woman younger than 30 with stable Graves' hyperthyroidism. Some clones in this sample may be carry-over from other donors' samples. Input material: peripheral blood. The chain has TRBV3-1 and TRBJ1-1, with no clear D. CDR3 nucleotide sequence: TGTGCCAGCAGCCCAAGACCTCTCGACACTGAAGCTTTCTTT. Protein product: CASSPRPLDTEAFF.